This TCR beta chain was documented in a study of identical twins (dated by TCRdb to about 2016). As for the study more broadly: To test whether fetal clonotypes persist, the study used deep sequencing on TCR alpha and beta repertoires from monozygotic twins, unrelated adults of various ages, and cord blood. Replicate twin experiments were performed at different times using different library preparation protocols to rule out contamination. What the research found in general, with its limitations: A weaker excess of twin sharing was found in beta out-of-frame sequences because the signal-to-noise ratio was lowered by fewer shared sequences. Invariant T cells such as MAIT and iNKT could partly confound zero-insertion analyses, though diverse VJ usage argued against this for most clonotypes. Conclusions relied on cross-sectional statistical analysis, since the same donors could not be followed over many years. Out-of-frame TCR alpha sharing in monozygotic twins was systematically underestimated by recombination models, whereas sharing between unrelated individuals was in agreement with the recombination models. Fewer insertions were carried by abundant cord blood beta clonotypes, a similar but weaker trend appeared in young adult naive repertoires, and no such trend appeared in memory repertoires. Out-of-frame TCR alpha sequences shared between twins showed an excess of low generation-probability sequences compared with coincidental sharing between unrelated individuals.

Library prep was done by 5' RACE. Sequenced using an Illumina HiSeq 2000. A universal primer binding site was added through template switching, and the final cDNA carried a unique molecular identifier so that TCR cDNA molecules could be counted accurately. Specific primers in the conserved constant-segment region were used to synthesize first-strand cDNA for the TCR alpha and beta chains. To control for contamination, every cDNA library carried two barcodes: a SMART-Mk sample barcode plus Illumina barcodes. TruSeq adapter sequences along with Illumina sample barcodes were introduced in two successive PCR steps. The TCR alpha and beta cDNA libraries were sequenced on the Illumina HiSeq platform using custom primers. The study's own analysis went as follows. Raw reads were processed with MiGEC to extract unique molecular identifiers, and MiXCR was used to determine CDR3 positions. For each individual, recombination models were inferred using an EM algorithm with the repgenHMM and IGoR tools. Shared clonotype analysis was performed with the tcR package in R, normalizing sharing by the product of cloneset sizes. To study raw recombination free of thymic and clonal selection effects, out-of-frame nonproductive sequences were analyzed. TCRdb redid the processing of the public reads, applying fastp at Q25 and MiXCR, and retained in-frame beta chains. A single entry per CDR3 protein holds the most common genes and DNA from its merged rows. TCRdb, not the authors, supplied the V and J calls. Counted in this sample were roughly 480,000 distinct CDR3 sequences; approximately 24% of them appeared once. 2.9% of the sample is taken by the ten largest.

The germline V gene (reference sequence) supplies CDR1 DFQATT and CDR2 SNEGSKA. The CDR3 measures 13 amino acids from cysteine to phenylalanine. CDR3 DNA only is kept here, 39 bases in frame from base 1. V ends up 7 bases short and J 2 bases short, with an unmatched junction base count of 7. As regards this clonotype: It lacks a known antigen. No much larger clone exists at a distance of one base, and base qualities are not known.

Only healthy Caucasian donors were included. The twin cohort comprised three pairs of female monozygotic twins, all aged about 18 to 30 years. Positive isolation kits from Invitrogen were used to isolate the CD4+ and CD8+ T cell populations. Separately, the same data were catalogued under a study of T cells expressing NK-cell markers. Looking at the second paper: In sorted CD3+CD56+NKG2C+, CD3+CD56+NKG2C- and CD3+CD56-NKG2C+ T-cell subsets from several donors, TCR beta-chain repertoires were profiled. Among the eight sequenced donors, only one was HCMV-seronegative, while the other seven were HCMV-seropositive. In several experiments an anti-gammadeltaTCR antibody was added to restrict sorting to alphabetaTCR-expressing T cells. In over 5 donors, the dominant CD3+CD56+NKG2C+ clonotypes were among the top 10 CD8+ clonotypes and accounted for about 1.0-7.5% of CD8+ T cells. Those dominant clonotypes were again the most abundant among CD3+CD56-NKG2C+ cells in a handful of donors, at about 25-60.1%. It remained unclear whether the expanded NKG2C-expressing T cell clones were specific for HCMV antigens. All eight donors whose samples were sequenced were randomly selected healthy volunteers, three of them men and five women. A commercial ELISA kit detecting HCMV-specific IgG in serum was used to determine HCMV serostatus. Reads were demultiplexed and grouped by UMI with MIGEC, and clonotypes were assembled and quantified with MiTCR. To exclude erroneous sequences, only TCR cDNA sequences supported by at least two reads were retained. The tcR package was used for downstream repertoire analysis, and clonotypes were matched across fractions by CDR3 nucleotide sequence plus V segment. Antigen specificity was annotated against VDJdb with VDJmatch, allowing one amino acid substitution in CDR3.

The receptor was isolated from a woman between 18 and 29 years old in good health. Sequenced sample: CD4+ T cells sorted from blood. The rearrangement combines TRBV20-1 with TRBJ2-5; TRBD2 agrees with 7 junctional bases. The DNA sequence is TGCAGTGTGGGGCGGGAGAATCAAGAGACCCAGTACTTC. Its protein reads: CSVGRENQETQYF.